This TCR beta chain was captured by sequencing in a study of metastatic and nonmetastatic thyroid tumors. All patients reached thyroid surgery having received no treatment beforehand. TCRdb re-processed the PCR reads through MiXCR. The sample has about 5,900 clones; more than 30% are singletons. In germline, CDR1 is SGHAT, CDR2 FQNNGV. Trimming left V 5 bases short and J 0 bases short, with 11 bases between. This CDR3 is built from 15 residues. Source material: adjacent normal tissue. The sequence derives from a male donor with papillary thyroid cancer or a benign thyroid nodule (not recorded which). Some clones in this sample may be carry-over from other donors' samples. The chain carries TRBV11-2 and TRBJ1-3, with D tentatively TRBD1 (5 bases). CDR3 in amino acids: CASSQDGGSGNTIYF. The CDR3 DNA sequence: TGTGCCAGCAGCCAGGACGGGGGCTCTGGAAACACCATATATTTT.